Each of the 29 T cell receptor beta chains below was sequenced from the same sample in a study of shared clonotypes between healthy human individuals. Some clones are missing from TCRdb's copy, which holds only in-frame ones; the method was immunoSEQ multiplex PCR. The table has around 2.1 million clones, approximately 94% seen once. What was sequenced was naive CD4+ T cells sorted from blood. Subset: CD45RA+ positively selected. Receptors were obtained from a man younger than 35 in good health.

J is TRBJ1-2 and V is TRBV6-1; D may be TRBD1 (6 bases). This CDR3 has 16 amino acids. Trimming removed 2 bases from V and 4 bases from J, with 17 bases in between. CDR1 MNHNS and CDR2 SASEGT come from the germline V gene. CDR3 DNA sequence: TGTGCCAGCAGTGAAAGTCCTTTGGGACACCTCTATGGCTACACCTTC. It translates to CASSESPLGHLYGYTF.

V and J are TRBV5-1 and TRBJ1-1; 8 bases fit TRBD1. The V segment lost 4 bases and the J segment 3 bases; nucleotides outside the gene matches: 2. The CDR3 length is 13 residues. Germline CDR1 SGHRS, CDR2 YFSETQ. This CDR3 reads CASSMTGDTEAFF. CDR3 in DNA: TGCGCCAGCAGCATGACAGGGGACACTGAAGCTTTCTTT.

The CDR3 bases are TGTGCCAGCAGCTTAGATCCGGGCACTCTCTTGAGCTACACCTTC. Amino acids: CASSLDPGTLLSYTF. This chain connects TRBV11-2 to TRBJ1-2; D remains ambiguous. This CDR3 has 15 amino acids. The germline V gene encodes CDR1 SGHAT and CDR2 FQNNGV. The V end lost 0 bases, the J end lost 9 bases, and 17 bases lay between the germline ends.

The J gene is TRBJ2-5, the V gene TRBV7-6, with TRBD2 matching over 7 bases. CDR3 length: 15 residues. Trimming took 5 bases from V and 3 from J; bases not matched to a gene: 9. Per germline, CDR1 SGHVS and CDR2 FNYEAQ. CDR3 loop: CASSGALRGEETQYF. The CDR3 region has the DNA TGTGCCAGCAGCGGGGCTCTCCGGGGGGAAGAGACCCAGTACTTC.

The rearrangement joins TRBV7-6 to TRBJ2-3, with D possibly being TRBD2 (7 bases). This CDR3 region has 15 residues. V was pared by 1 base and J by 4 bases, with 12 bases between. Germline V gene data show CDR1 as SGHVS and CDR2 as FNYEAQ. CDR3 nucleotides: TGTGCCAGCAGCTTAGTAACGGGGGGCTCAGATACGCAGTATTTT. Translated: CASSLVTGGSDTQYF.

The chain links TRBV5-8 to TRBJ1-2; D is unresolved. V shed 0 bases and J shed 10 bases, with 7 bases lying between them. The CDR3 loop spans 11 amino acids. Germline CDR1 reads SGHTS; CDR2 reads YDEGEE. CDR3 nucleotide sequence: TGTGCCAGCAGCTTGGTGACCCTCTACACCTTC. It codes for CASSLVTLYTF.

CDR3 nucleotides: TGTGCCAGCAGCTTGCTAGCCCATGGCCCAGAGACCCAGTACTTC. It yields the protein CASSLLAHGPETQYF. V usage is TRBV7-9 and J usage is TRBJ2-5; D may be TRBD2 (5 bases). The CDR3 runs 15 residues. The germline V and J ends were trimmed by 3 bases and 4 bases, with 15 bases remaining between them. Germline V gives CDR1 SEHNR, CDR2 FQNEAQ (reference sequence).

The V gene is TRBV10-3, the J gene TRBJ1-4, with 7 positions matching TRBD1. The CDR3 has 15 residues. V shed 6 bases and J 0 bases; nucleotides not matched to a gene: 4. Germline assignment: CDR1 ENHRY and CDR2 SYGVKD. The CDR3 DNA follows: TGTGCCATCAGCCTAGGGGGCCCAACTAATGAAAAACTGTTTTTT. Translation: CAISLGGPTNEKLFF.

This chain connects TRBV30 to TRBJ2-2, with 7 positions matching TRBD2. This CDR3 is built from 15 residues. V was pared by 6 bases and J by 1 base, with 8 bases of the junction left unmatched. Germline V gene data show CDR1 as GTSNPN and CDR2 as SVGIG (reference sequence). The CDR3 nucleotides read TGTGCCTGTAGCGGGCGTAAAATGAACACCGGGGAGCTGTTTTTT. Translation gives CACSGRKMNTGELFF.

The V call is TRBV2, the J call TRBJ1-2, with TRBD1 identical over 8 bases. The trim removed 6 bases at V and 6 bases at J, leaving 9 bases unmatched. In germline, CDR1 is SNHLY, CDR2 FYNNEI. The CDR3 extends over 14 amino acids. CDR3 bases: TGTGCCAGCAGGAGGACAGGGACCGGGGATGGCTACACCTTC. Protein product: CASRRTGTGDGYTF. Full variable domain (rest looked up from reference TRBV2 and TRBJ1-2): EPEVTQTPSHQVTQMGQEVILRCVPISNHLYFYWYRQILGQKVEFLVSFYNNEISEKSEIFDDQFSVERPDGSNFTLKIRSTKLEDSAMYFCASRRTGTGDGYTFGSGTRLTVV.

The genes are TRBV28 and TRBJ1-5, with 8 bases matching TRBD1. Unmatched junction bases numbered 8, after V lost 7 bases and J lost 0 bases. CDR1 and CDR2 (germline): MDHEN, SYDVKM. There are 16 residues in the CDR3. The CDR3 is CASTGQGLYSNQPQHF. CDR3 sequence (DNA): TGTGCCAGCACCGGACAGGGATTATATAGCAATCAGCCCCAGCATTTT.

The chain uses TRBV30 and TRBJ1-1; a weak D match, TRBD1 (5 bases). Germline V gives CDR1 GTSNPN, CDR2 SVGIG (reference sequence). The CDR3 runs to 14 residues. The V end lost 1 base, the J end lost 4 bases, and 13 bases lay between the germline ends. The CDR3 DNA sequence: TGTGCCTGGAGTGCGGGACTCTTGGGCACTGAAGCTTTCTTT. It translates to CAWSAGLLGTEAFF.

V gene TRBV28 combines with J gene TRBJ1-5; a possible D gene is TRBD1 (5 bases). Germline CDR1 is MDHEN and CDR2 is SYDVKM. CDR3 size: 13 residues. Trimming pared 3 bases from V and 6 bases from J, leaving 9 bases between. CDR3 amino acids: CASSFGGIQPQHF. CDR3 DNA sequence: TGTGCCAGCAGTTTCGGGGGTATTCAGCCCCAGCATTTT.

In regard to this clone: The same CDR3 arises from other DNA sequences in this sample as well. This rearrangement joins TRBV6-5 to TRBJ2-7; no clear D. This CDR3 is built from 12 residues. Trimming took off 2 bases at V and 7 bases at J, with 9 bases between the two ends. The V gene's germline CDR1 is MNHEY and CDR2 SVGAGI. This CDR3 reads CASSYRGREQYF. The CDR3 coding sequence is TGTGCCAGCAGTTACCGCGGTCGGGAGCAGTACTTC.

The gene calls are TRBV6-6 and TRBJ2-7; a possible D gene is TRBD2 (6 bases). Germline CDR1 MNHNY, CDR2 SVGAGI (reference sequence). V dropped 6 bases and J dropped 5 bases, with 20 bases sitting between them. This CDR3 comprises 15 residues. The CDR3 bases are TGTGCCAGCAGCTACACTCCCGGGAGCGTCGACGAGCAGTACTTC. This codes for CASSYTPGSVDEQYF.

This rearrangement joins TRBV5-4 to TRBJ1-6; 9 bases line up with TRBD1. This CDR3 comprises 16 residues. The V and J ends lost 1 base and 9 bases, in that order; junction bases with no gene match: 8. CDR1 and CDR2 (germline): SGHNT, YYREEE (reference sequence). CDR3 in amino acids: CASSLFKGQGSSPLHF. For the CDR3, the DNA is TGTGCCAGCAGCTTGTTCAAGGGACAGGGATCTTCACCCCTCCACTTT.

The chain is built from TRBV19 and TRBJ1-2, with 10 bases identical to TRBD1. V lost 2 bases and J lost 4; bases outside the gene matches: 7. There are 16 residues in the CDR3. CDR1 and CDR2 from the germline V gene are LNHDA and SQIVND (reference sequence). CDR3 sequence: CASSIRTGGMSYGYTF. The DNA for the CDR3 is TGTGCCAGTAGTATACGGACAGGGGGTATGAGCTATGGCTACACCTTC.

For this clone: This CDR3 is also generated by other DNA sequences in the sample. This chain connects TRBV7-8 to TRBJ2-2, with D unresolved. V lost 1 base and J lost 2, with 5 bases in between. This CDR3 contains 14 residues. The germline CDR1 and CDR2 sequences are SGHVS and FQNEAQ. The DNA for the CDR3 is TGTGCCAGCAGCTTAGGTCTCAACACCGGGGAGCTGTTTTTT. This encodes CASSLGLNTGELFF.

V and J are TRBV5-4 and TRBJ2-1; TRBD2 agrees at 9 bases. CDR1 and CDR2 from the germline V gene are SGHNT and YYREEE (reference sequence). The CDR3 extends over 15 amino acids. With V trimmed by 3 bases and J by 3 bases, 4 bases remained unmatched. The CDR3 sequence is CASSSGAGGYNEQFF. CDR3 DNA: TGTGCCAGCAGCTCGGGAGCGGGGGGCTACAATGAGCAGTTCTTC.

This chain connects TRBV10-2 to TRBJ2-5; tentative D call: TRBD1 (5 bases). Trimming pared 3 bases from V and 4 bases from J, leaving 12 bases between. This CDR3 has 14 amino acids. Looked up from germline, CDR1 is WSHSY and CDR2 is SAAADI. The CDR3 reads CASSDQGFGETQYF. The CDR3 DNA is TGCGCCAGCAGTGACCAGGGTTTTGGAGAGACCCAGTACTTC.

This clone was recorded only once. V usage is TRBV5-1 and J usage is TRBJ1-4; 8 nucleotides match TRBD1. The CDR3 length is 15 residues. Per germline, CDR1 SGHRS and CDR2 YFSETQ. With 5 bases clipped from V and 2 bases from J, the junction kept 5 bases outside the gene matches. The CDR3 is CASRYGQGTNEKLFF. The CDR3 DNA reads TGCGCCAGCAGATATGGACAGGGCACTAATGAAAAACTGTTTTTT.

The chain combines TRBV14 with TRBJ2-5; unclear D gene. The CDR3 sequence is 14 residues long. Germline lookup yields CDR1 SGHDN and CDR2 FVKESK. Trimming took 4 bases from V and 5 from J, leaving 14 bases between them. The CDR3, as DNA: TGTGCCAGCAGCCCCCGGATGGCACAGGAGACCCAGTACTTC. Protein sequence: CASSPRMAQETQYF. Based on the CDR3 plus reference TRBV14 and TRBJ2-5, the full variable domain is EAGVTQFPSHSVIEKGQTVTLRCDPISGHDNLYWYRRVMGKEIKFLLHFVKESKQDESGMPNNRFLAERTGGTYSTLKVQPAELEDSGVYFCASSPRMAQETQYFGPGTRLLVL.

This clone is a singleton in its sample. DNA for the CDR3: TGCGCCAGCAGAGGACAGGGTAAGACATACGAGCAGTACTTC. Translating gives CASRGQGKTYEQYF. The chain couples TRBV10-2 to TRBJ2-7; 8 nucleotides align to TRBD1. Per germline, CDR1 WSHSY and CDR2 SAAADI. V was pared by 6 bases and J by 4 bases, with 8 bases of the junction left unmatched. The CDR3 has 14 amino acids.

The chain combines TRBV7-2 with TRBJ2-7; D call uncertain. Trimming took 2 bases from V and 3 from J, leaving 11 bases between them. The germline gives CDR1 SGHTA, CDR2 FQGNSA. The CDR3 sequence is 14 residues long. CDR3 in amino acids: CASSLSPEIYEQYF. The CDR3 DNA reads as TGTGCCAGCAGCTTATCCCCAGAAATCTACGAGCAGTACTTC.

This chain's CDR3 is CASSQVQGGYEQYF. The CDR3 DNA follows: TGCGCCAGCAGCCAGGTCCAGGGAGGGTACGAGCAGTACTTC. The rearrangement joins TRBV5-1 to TRBJ2-7; 7 bases align to TRBD2. Trimming at V came to 4 bases and at J to 4 bases, leaving 8 bases not matched to a gene. The V gene's germline CDR1 is SGHRS and CDR2 YFSETQ. The CDR3 length is 14 residues.

A remark on this clone: The sample carries other DNA sequences with the same CDR3. V gene TRBV5-6 combines with J gene TRBJ2-7; no reliable D call. Trimming took 2 bases from V and 3 from J, leaving 6 bases between them. Germline assignment: CDR1 SGHDT and CDR2 YYEEEE. This CDR3 region has 12 residues. This CDR3 is CASSFTDYEQYF. The CDR3 DNA follows: TGTGCCAGCAGCTTTACGGACTACGAGCAGTACTTC.

The chain is built from TRBV25-1 and TRBJ1-1; D not resolved. Trimming removed 2 bases at V and 0 bases at J, with 16 bases between. Germline V gene sequence: CDR1 MGHDK, CDR2 SYGVNS. CDR3 length: 17 residues. The CDR3 nucleotides are TGTGCCAGCAGTGAACGCTGGACTATCGGCCTGAACACTGAAGCTTTCTTT. Protein sequence: CASSERWTIGLNTEAFF.

Only one count was recorded for this clone. The chain recombines TRBV2 with TRBJ1-2; D is perhaps TRBD1 (6 bases). This CDR3 is 15 amino acids long. CDR1 and CDR2 from the germline V gene are SNHLY and FYNNEI. Trimming stripped 6 bases from V and 10 bases from J, with 24 bases between. CDR3 sequence (DNA): TGTGCCAGCAGCAGGGACCTGCAGGGGAGCGGAGTCTACACCTTC. Encoded protein: CASSRDLQGSGVYTF.

Of note for this clone: The sample contains more than one DNA sequence encoding this CDR3. The V gene is TRBV20-1, the J gene TRBJ2-1; D remains unclear. V gave up 5 bases and J gave up 5 bases, with 4 bases separating them. The CDR3 has 10 amino acids. Germline-derived CDR1 and CDR2 are DFQATT and SNEGSKA (reference sequence). This CDR3 is CSALNNEQFF. The CDR3 DNA sequence: TGCAGTGCTCTGAACAATGAGCAGTTCTTC.